Presented here are 22 T cell receptor beta chains from one specimen sequenced in a study of T cells in Graves' hyperthyroidism and ophthalmopathy (dated by TCRdb to the late 2010s). The library was made by multiplex PCR. Reads for this sample came from an Illumina HiSeq 2000. The TCR beta CDR3 regions were amplified from the RNA transcripts. For the first round of RT-PCR on the TCR CDR3, the HTBI primer set was used together with the Qiagen OneStep RT-PCR kit. TCRdb reprocessing: public reads trimmed at Q25 with fastp, clones called with MiXCR, in-frame beta chains kept. CDR3 protein sequences are deduplicated, and each keeps its most common genes and DNA. For this sample there are around 540,000 distinct CDR3 sequences; 16% appear just once. The ten most abundant clones make up about 29% of the sample. The sample taken for sequencing was blood. These receptors came from a woman in her 30s with Graves' ophthalmopathy.

This clonotype was seen at least ten times. The rearrangement links TRBV20-1 to TRBJ2-7; 11 positions match TRBD2. This CDR3 is 13 amino acids long. The V and J ends lost 5 bases and 3 bases, in that order; junction bases with no gene match: 3. Germline lookup yields CDR1 DFQATT and CDR2 SNEGSKA (reference sequence). In DNA, the CDR3 is TGCAGTGCTCCGACTAGCGGGGACTACGAGCAGTACTTC. It translates to CSAPTSGDYEQYF.

This clonotype occurred once. This chain links TRBV5-1 with TRBJ1-1, with unresolved D. Per the germline V gene, CDR1 is SGHRS and CDR2 is YFSETQ. Trimming removed 4 bases from V and 3 bases from J, with 16 bases in between. CDR3 length: 15 amino acids. CDR3 bases: TGCGCCAGCAGCCCGACGGTGTTTGGGGACACTGAAGCTTTCTTT. This codes for CASSPTVFGDTEAFF.

This clonotype appeared many times. V usage is TRBV30 and J usage is TRBJ2-7; no clear D gene. The CDR3 covers 11 residues. In germline, CDR1 is GTSNPN, CDR2 SVGIG (reference sequence). Trimming removed 0 bases from V and 6 bases from J, with 6 bases in between. In nucleotides, the CDR3 is TGTGCCTGGAGTGTGTCGGTCGAGCAGTACTTC. Amino acid sequence: CAWSVSVEQYF.

This chain connects TRBV5-8 to TRBJ2-5, with D unclear. With 1 base removed from V and 1 base from J, the gap between germline ends came to 8 bases. CDR1 and CDR2 from the germline V gene are SGHTS and YDEGEE. The length of the CDR3 is 14 residues. CDR3 sequence reads: CASSLRLGQETQYF. CDR3 coding DNA: TGTGCCAGCAGCTTGCGTTTAGGCCAAGAGACCCAGTACTTC. Full variable domain (outside the CDR3, taken from reference TRBV5-8 and TRBJ2-5): EAGVTQSPTHLIKTRGQQATLRCSPISGHTSVYWYQQALGLGLQFLLWYDEGEERNRGNFPPRFSGRQFPNYSSELNVNALELEDSALYLCASSLRLGQETQYFGPGTRLLVL.

This clonotype was recorded a few times. The CDR3 bases are TGCAGCGTTGCGCAGCGGGGTATAGCCAAAAACATTCAGTACTTC. Amino acid sequence: CSVAQRGIAKNIQYF. The chain combines TRBV29-1 with TRBJ2-4, with TRBD2 matching over 7 bases. This CDR3 contains 15 residues. J lost 0 bases, V lost 4 bases, and 6 bases had no gene match. Germline V gene lookup returns CDR1 SQVTM and CDR2 ANQGSEA.

There are many counts of this clonotype. V and J are TRBV7-3 and TRBJ2-1; 9 bases are a match to TRBD2. The CDR3 contains 13 residues. Germline V CDR1 and CDR2: SGHTA, FQGTGA. The V segment lost 2 bases and the J segment 10 bases; nucleotides outside the gene matches: 3. CDR3 in amino acids: CASSLGTSREQFF. DNA for the CDR3: TGTGCCAGCAGCTTAGGGACTAGCAGGGAGCAGTTCTTC.

This clonotype has only a few counts. The chain joins TRBV5-6 to TRBJ2-7, with TRBD1 matching 7 bases. Germline trimming cut 5 bases from V and 0 bases from J; bases unmatched to any gene: 8. This CDR3 has 15 amino acids. Germline V CDR1 and CDR2: SGHDT, YYEEEE. CDR3 loop: CASSESGGYSYEQYF. The CDR3 DNA reads as TGTGCCAGCAGTGAATCAGGGGGTTACTCCTACGAGCAGTACTTC.

This clonotype was seen only once. The chain joins TRBV28 to TRBJ2-3, with D perhaps being TRBD1 or TRBD2 (5 bases each). Germline CDR1 is MDHEN and CDR2 is SYDVKM. V gave up 3 bases and J gave up 0 bases, with 13 bases separating them. This CDR3 is built from 16 residues. CDR3 sequence: CASSFWGLSSTDTQYF. CDR3 bases: TGTGCCAGCAGTTTTTGGGGGTTGTCTAGCACAGATACGCAGTATTTT.

This clonotype was counted between two and nine times. The J gene is TRBJ2-1, the V gene TRBV24-1; 8 positions match TRBD1. Germline V gives CDR1 KGHDR, CDR2 SFDVKD. Germline trimming cut 7 bases from V and 9 bases from J; bases unmatched to any gene: 10. The CDR3 loop spans 14 amino acids. The CDR3 loop is CATSLGDRMGEQFF. CDR3 nucleotide sequence: TGTGCCACCAGCCTAGGGGACAGGATGGGTGAGCAGTTCTTC.

Written as DNA, the CDR3 is TGTGCCAGCAGTTACTCCCAGGGGATCACTGAAGCTTTCTTT. Its translation is CASSYSQGITEAFF. The chain recombines TRBV6-2 or TRBV6-3 with TRBJ1-1, with D perhaps TRBD1 (6 bases). Trimming removed 0 bases at V and 4 bases at J, with 9 bases between. Germline V gene lookup returns CDR1 MNHEY and CDR2 SVGEGT. The length of the CDR3 is 14 residues.

This clonotype was seen many times. This chain joins TRBV27 and TRBJ2-1, with TRBD2 matching over 13 bases. This CDR3 is built from 15 residues. The junction had 5 bases not matched to a gene; V was cut back by 3 bases and J by 9 bases. Germline CDR1 and CDR2: MNHEY and SMNVEV (reference sequence). The CDR3 loop is CASSFGLAGEVEQFF. The CDR3 DNA follows: TGTGCCAGCAGTTTTGGACTAGCGGGGGAAGTTGAGCAGTTCTTC.

This clonotype appeared many times. V is TRBV20-1 and J is TRBJ2-7; TRBD2 matches 9 bases. From germline, CDR1 is DFQATT and CDR2 SNEGSKA (reference sequence). This CDR3 has 14 residues. Trimming removed 5 bases from V and 4 bases from J; junction bases left unmatched: 9. CDR3 sequence: CSAPRLAETYEQYF. The CDR3 nucleotides are TGCAGTGCTCCCCGACTAGCGGAAACATACGAGCAGTACTTC.

This rearrangement joins TRBV4-3 to TRBJ2-5, with D perhaps given as TRBD1 or TRBD2 (6 bases each). The CDR3 has 15 amino acids. V lost 4 bases and J 5 bases, leaving 17 bases between the germline ends. From germline, CDR1 is LGHNA and CDR2 YSLEER. CDR3 amino acids: CASSPKYREAETQYF. The CDR3 nucleotides are TGCGCCAGCAGCCCCAAATACAGGGAGGCGGAGACCCAGTACTTC.

Many counts were recorded for this clonotype. The chain recombines TRBV11-2 with TRBJ1-5; 9 bases match TRBD1. This CDR3 has 15 amino acids. Trimming cost V 5 bases and J 2 bases; bases outside gene matches: 4. The germline gives CDR1 SGHAT, CDR2 FQNNGV. The CDR3 bases are TGTGCCAGCAGCCCGGGACAGGGCGGCAATCAGCCCCAGCATTTT. Translation: CASSPGQGGNQPQHF.

This clonotype was picked up many times. The chain couples TRBV6-1 to TRBJ1-5; TRBD1 is a possible D gene (6 bases). The germline CDR1 and CDR2 sequences are MNHNS and SASEGT. CDR3 size: 14 residues. Trimming left V 7 bases short and J 3 bases short, with 13 bases between. The CDR3 protein is CASIPGASNQPQHF. The CDR3 region has the DNA TGTGCCAGCATCCCGGGGGCGTCCAATCAGCCCCAGCATTTT.

The chain recombines TRBV7-6 with TRBJ2-7, with D hard to call. Per the germline V gene, CDR1 is SGHVS and CDR2 is FNYEAQ. CDR3 length equals 13 residues. With 1 base removed from V and 4 bases from J, the gap between germline ends came to 8 bases. CDR3 protein: CASSLGLQYEQYF. The DNA of the CDR3 is TGTGCCAGCAGCTTAGGCTTACAGTACGAGCAGTACTTC. The entire variable domain, with the rest obtained from reference TRBV7-6 and TRBJ2-7, is as follows: GAGVSQSPRYKVTKRGQDVALRCDPISGHVSLYWYRQALGQGPEFLTYFNYEAQQDKSGLPNDRFSAERPEGSISTLTIQRTEQRDSAMYRCASSLGLQYEQYFGPGTRLTVT.

This clonotype occurred a few times. The chain uses TRBV6-2 or TRBV6-3 and TRBJ2-7; TRBD2 agrees at 7 bases. Germline V gives CDR1 MNHEY, CDR2 SVGEGT. Trimming took 10 bases from V and 13 from J; bases not matched to a gene: 25. The CDR3 is 15 residues long. The CDR3 sequence is CATREGRGRSTSSYF. The CDR3 DNA reads TGTGCCACCAGGGAGGGGAGAGGTCGCAGTACGAGCAGTTACTTC.

In this sample, this clonotype turned up a few times. This chain links TRBV6-1 with TRBJ1-6; 7 bases are a match to TRBD1. The J segment lost 9 bases and the V segment lost 10 bases, leaving 15 bases of the junction unmatched. CDR3 length equals 15 residues. Germline lookup yields CDR1 MNHNS and CDR2 SASEGT. CDR3 sequence reads: CATFLKQGGGSPLHF. The CDR3, as DNA: TGTGCCACCTTCCTAAAGCAGGGGGGAGGTTCACCCCTCCACTTT.

This clonotype occurred a few times. The V gene is TRBV6-2 or TRBV6-3, the J gene TRBJ1-5; no firm D call. The CDR3 runs 15 residues. With 0 bases removed from V and 7 bases from J, the gap between germline ends came to 13 bases. Germline V gives CDR1 MNHEY, CDR2 SVGEGT. CDR3 DNA: TGTGCCAGCAGTTACTCGATCGGAGGAAAGCAGCCCCAGCATTTT. This gives the protein CASSYSIGGKQPQHF.

This clonotype appeared many times. The chain carries TRBV2 and TRBJ2-7, with D possibly matching TRBD2 (5 bases). V was pared by 6 bases and J by 3 bases, with 12 bases between. The CDR3 is 13 residues long. Germline V gene sequence: CDR1 SNHLY, CDR2 FYNNEI. The CDR3 DNA follows: TGTGCCAGCAGACCCGGACTGGTCTACGAGCAGTACTTC. The encoded protein is CASRPGLVYEQYF.

The chain couples TRBV7-2 to TRBJ2-7; 10 bases line up with TRBD1. V gave up 3 bases and J gave up 1 base; unmatched junction bases: 9. CDR3 length: 17 residues. The V gene's germline CDR1 is SGHTA and CDR2 FQGNSA. CDR3 protein: CASSFETGGIGSYEQYF. The CDR3 nucleotides read TGTGCCAGCAGCTTCGAGACAGGGGGCATAGGGTCCTACGAGCAGTACTTC. Together with reference TRBV7-2 and TRBJ2-7, the CDR3 gives the full variable domain: GAGVSQSPSNKVTEKGKDVELRCDPISGHTALYWYRQSLGQGLEFLIYFQGNSAPDKSGLPSDRFSAERTGGSVSTLTIQRTQQEDSAVYLCASSFETGGIGSYEQYFGPGTRLTVT.

With regard to this clonotype: Since a much larger clone is just one base distant, this may be a read error. The gene calls are TRBV20-1 and TRBJ1-5, with a possible D match to TRBD1 (5 bases). The CDR3 extends over 15 amino acids. CDR1 and CDR2 (germline): DFQATT, SNEGSKA (reference sequence). V was cut by 4 bases and J by 2 bases, with 15 bases left in between. CDR3 residues: CSATRTWGGNQPQHF. In DNA form, the CDR3 reads TGCAGTGCTACTAGGACATGGGGCGGCAATCAGCCCCAGCATTTT.